The 14 T cell receptor beta chains listed next were all sequenced from one sample in a study of blood T cell repertoires in COVID-19. Assay used: immunoSEQ multiplex PCR; TCRdb lists only in-frame clones, some missing. The sample includes about 28,000 clones, over 70% of them seen just once. Sequencing was carried out using peripheral blood. These receptors all stem from a woman in her sixties or seventies with acute or convalescent COVID-19.

The genes are TRBV7-9 and TRBJ1-2; D is possibly TRBD1 (6 bases). This CDR3 has 14 residues. The V end lost 4 bases, the J end lost 2 bases, and 11 bases lay between the germline ends. The V gene's germline CDR1 is SEHNR and CDR2 FQNEAQ (reference sequence). The CDR3 reads CASSSQGRNYGYTF. The CDR3 region has the DNA TGTGCCAGCAGCTCACAGGGCCGCAACTATGGCTACACCTTC.

The rearrangement joins TRBV7-2 to TRBJ2-7, with D perhaps matching TRBD2 (5 bases). V was cut by 1 base and J by 0 bases, with 10 bases left in between. Germline CDR1 SGHTA, CDR2 FQGNSA. The CDR3 contains 15 residues. CDR3 sequence: CASSLGWRHSYEQYF. CDR3 nucleotide sequence: TGTGCCAGCAGCTTAGGTTGGAGGCACTCCTACGAGCAGTACTTC.

The chain joins TRBV10-1 to TRBJ2-2, with 10 bases fitting TRBD1. Looked up from germline, CDR1 is WNHNN and CDR2 is SYGVQD (reference sequence). V trimming: 6 bases; J trimming: 2 bases; junction bases outside the gene matches: 9. This CDR3 has 17 residues. The CDR3 region has the DNA TGCGCCAGCAGCGGTTCCGGGACAGGGGCCAACACCGGGGAGCTGTTTTTT. Translating it yields CASSGSGTGANTGELFF.

J is TRBJ2-2 and V is TRBV6-6; 8 nucleotides line up with TRBD1. The CDR3 is made up of 15 amino acids. J gave up 7 bases and V 5 bases, and 9 bases lay outside the gene matches. Germline CDR1 is MNHNY and CDR2 is SVGAGI (reference sequence). CDR3 region: CASSGSGGVGGELFF. The CDR3 DNA follows: TGTGCCAGCAGTGGATCAGGGGGCGTGGGCGGGGAGCTGTTTTTT.

The chain combines TRBV18 with TRBJ2-3; D uncertain. V gave up 3 bases and J gave up 0 bases, with 4 bases separating them. Germline V gene lookup returns CDR1 KGHSH and CDR2 LQKENI. CDR3 size: 13 residues. The CDR3 bases are TGTGCCAGCTCACCCCTTAGCACAGATACGCAGTATTTT. Encoded protein: CASSPLSTDTQYF.

The chain couples TRBV12-3 or TRBV12-4 to TRBJ1-5; weak D call: TRBD1 (5 bases). The CDR3 runs to 13 residues. V was pared by 2 bases and J by 7 bases, with 9 bases between. The CDR3 is CASSLQGSQPQHF. The CDR3 DNA reads TGTGCCAGCAGTTTACAGGGATCGCAGCCCCAGCATTTT.

V is TRBV6-5 and J is TRBJ1-2; TRBD1 matches 7 bases. V gave up 6 bases and J gave up 8 bases; unmatched junction bases: 15. Germline-derived CDR1 and CDR2 are MNHEY and SVGAGI. This CDR3 is 15 amino acids long. CDR3 sequence (DNA): TGTGCCAGCAGACCTCTCCTTCAACAGGGGAAAGGCTACACCTTC. Translated, it gives CASRPLLQQGKGYTF.

The chain couples TRBV18 to TRBJ1-1; 9 nucleotides align to TRBD1. V was pared by 6 bases and J by 4 bases, with 12 bases of the junction left unmatched. This CDR3 comprises 16 residues. CDR1 is KGHSH, CDR2 LQKENI, per germline. The CDR3 is CASSQITGGEGTEAFF. The CDR3 bases are TGTGCCAGCTCGCAGATAACAGGGGGCGAGGGCACTGAAGCTTTCTTT.

The rearrangement joins TRBV5-1 to TRBJ2-2, with TRBD2 identical over 9 bases. Germline V CDR1 and CDR2: SGHRS, YFSETQ. Trimming took 4 bases from V and 4 from J; bases not matched to a gene: 5. The CDR3 totals 15 residues. CDR3 region: CASSLVAGATGELFF. The CDR3 DNA follows: TGCGCCAGCAGCCTGGTAGCGGGGGCCACCGGGGAGCTGTTTTTT. The complete variable domain, with remaining parts taken from reference TRBV5-1 and TRBJ2-2, reads KAGVTQTPRYLIKTRGQQVTLSCSPISGHRSVSWYQQTPGQGLQFLFEYFSETQRNKGNFPGRFSGRQFSNSRSEMNVSTLELGDSALYLCASSLVAGATGELFFGEGSRLTVL.

The chain uses TRBV27 and TRBJ2-7; D remains unclear. V was cut by 7 bases and J by 4 bases, with 8 bases left in between. Looked up from germline, CDR1 is MNHEY and CDR2 is SMNVEV (reference sequence). CDR3 length: 11 amino acids. CDR3 in amino acids: CASKRGYEQYF. Here the CDR3 DNA reads TGTGCCAGCAAGCGAGGTTACGAGCAGTACTTC.

CDR3 in DNA: TGTGCCAGCAGCGTTACTAGCGGGGGGGTCAGTGGGACCCAGTACTTC. Its translation: CASSVTSGGVSGTQYF. This sequence joins TRBV7-2 and TRBJ2-5, with 13 bases matching TRBD2. Losses at the gene ends were 5 bases for V and 7 bases for J; bases not matched to a gene: 10. CDR3 size: 16 residues. Germline-derived CDR1 and CDR2 are SGHTA and FQGNSA. Combining the CDR3 with reference TRBV7-2 and TRBJ2-5 gives the whole variable domain GAGVSQSPSNKVTEKGKDVELRCDPISGHTALYWYRQSLGQGLEFLIYFQGNSAPDKSGLPSDRFSAERTGGSVSTLTIQRTQQEDSAVYLCASSVTSGGVSGTQYFGPGTRLLVL.

The rearrangement uses TRBV11-2 and TRBJ1-5; D unresolved. The CDR3 contains 13 residues. Germline V lookup: CDR1 SGHAT, CDR2 FQNNGV. V was shortened by 2 bases and J by 5 bases, with 7 bases between the two germline ends. The CDR3 reads CASSLSGYQPQHF. Written as DNA, the CDR3 is TGTGCCAGCAGCTTATCGGGATATCAGCCCCAGCATTTT. The entire variable domain, with the rest obtained from reference TRBV11-2 and TRBJ1-5, is as follows: EAGVAQSPRYKIIEKRQSVAFWCNPISGHATLYWYQQILGQGPKLLIQFQNNGVVDDSQLPKDRFSAERLKGVDSTLKIQPAKLEDSAVYLCASSLSGYQPQHFGDGTRLSIL.

The DNA of the CDR3 is TGTGCCAGCAGCTTGTCAATGTCAGGTGGCTACACCTTC. Amino acids: CASSLSMSGGYTF. The genes are TRBV5-5 and TRBJ1-2; D is unclear. CDR3 length equals 13 residues. From germline, CDR1 is SGHKS and CDR2 YYEKEE (reference sequence). V was clipped by 1 base and J by 7 bases, with 11 bases between them.

The chain joins TRBV9 to TRBJ1-1, with 7 bases identical to TRBD1. From germline, CDR1 is SGDLS and CDR2 YYNGEE. The CDR3 spans 17 residues. The V gene end was trimmed by 4 bases and the J gene end by 6 bases; junction bases not matched to a gene: 18. CDR3 loop: CASSPFEGATALAEAFF. CDR3 in DNA: TGTGCCAGCAGCCCATTCGAGGGGGCTACCGCCCTCGCTGAAGCTTTCTTT.